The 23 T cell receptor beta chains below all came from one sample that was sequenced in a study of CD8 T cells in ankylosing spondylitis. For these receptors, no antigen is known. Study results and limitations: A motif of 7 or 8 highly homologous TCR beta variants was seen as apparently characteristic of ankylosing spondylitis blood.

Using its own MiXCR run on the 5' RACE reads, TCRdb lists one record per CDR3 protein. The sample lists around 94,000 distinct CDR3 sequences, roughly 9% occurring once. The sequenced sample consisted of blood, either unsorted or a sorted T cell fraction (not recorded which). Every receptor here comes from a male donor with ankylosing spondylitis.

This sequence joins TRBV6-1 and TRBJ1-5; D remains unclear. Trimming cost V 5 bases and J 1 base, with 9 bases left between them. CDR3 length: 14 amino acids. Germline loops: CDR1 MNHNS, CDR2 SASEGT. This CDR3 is CASSMDGSNQPQHF. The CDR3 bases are TGTGCCAGCAGTATGGACGGAAGCAATCAGCCCCAGCATTTT.

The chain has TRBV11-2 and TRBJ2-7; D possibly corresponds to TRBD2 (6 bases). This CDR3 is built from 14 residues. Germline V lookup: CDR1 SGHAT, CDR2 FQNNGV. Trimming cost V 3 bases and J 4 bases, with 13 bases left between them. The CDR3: CASSLWSGTYEQYF. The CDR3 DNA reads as TGTGCCAGCAGCTTGTGGAGTGGGACTTACGAGCAGTACTTC.

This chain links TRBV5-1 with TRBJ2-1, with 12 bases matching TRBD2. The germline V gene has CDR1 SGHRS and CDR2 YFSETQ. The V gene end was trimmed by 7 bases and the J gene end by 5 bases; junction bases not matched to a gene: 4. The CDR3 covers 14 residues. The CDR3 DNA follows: TGCGCCAGCCGACTAGCGGGAGCCGACAATGAGCAGTTCTTC. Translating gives CASRLAGADNEQFF.

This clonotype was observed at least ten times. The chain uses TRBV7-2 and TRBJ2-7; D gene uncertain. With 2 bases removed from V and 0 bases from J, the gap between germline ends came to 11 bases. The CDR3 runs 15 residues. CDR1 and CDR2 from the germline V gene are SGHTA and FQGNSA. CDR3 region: CASSLSSVSSYEQYF. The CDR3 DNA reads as TGTGCCAGCAGCTTATCCTCGGTGAGCTCCTACGAGCAGTACTTC.

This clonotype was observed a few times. The CDR3 spells CASSEAGDSSYEQYV. DNA of the CDR3: TGTGCCAGCAGTGAAGCGGGGGACTCCTCCTACGAGCAGTACGTC. The V and J genes are TRBV6-1 and TRBJ2-7; tentative D call: TRBD2 (6 bases). V was shortened by 0 bases and J by 0 bases, with 9 bases between the two germline ends. The CDR3 covers 15 residues. Germline lookup yields CDR1 MNHNS and CDR2 SASEGT.

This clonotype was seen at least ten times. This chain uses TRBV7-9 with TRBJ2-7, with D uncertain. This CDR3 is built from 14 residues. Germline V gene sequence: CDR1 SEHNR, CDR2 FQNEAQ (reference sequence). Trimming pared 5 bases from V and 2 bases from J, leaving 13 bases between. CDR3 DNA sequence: TGTGCCAGCAGCGATAGAGACCTACCCTACGAGCAGTACTTC. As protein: CASSDRDLPYEQYF.

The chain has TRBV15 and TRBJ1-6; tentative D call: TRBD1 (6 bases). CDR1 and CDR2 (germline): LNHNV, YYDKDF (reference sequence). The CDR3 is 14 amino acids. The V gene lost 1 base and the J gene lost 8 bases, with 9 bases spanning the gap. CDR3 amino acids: CATSRAGDDSPLHF. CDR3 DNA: TGTGCCACCAGCAGAGCAGGGGATGATTCACCCCTCCACTTT.

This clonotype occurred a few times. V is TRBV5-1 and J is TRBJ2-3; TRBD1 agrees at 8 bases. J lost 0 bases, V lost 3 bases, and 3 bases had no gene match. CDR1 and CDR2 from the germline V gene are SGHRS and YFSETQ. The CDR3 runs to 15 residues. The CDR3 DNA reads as TGCGCCAGCAGCTGGACAGGGAAGAGCACAGATACGCAGTATTTT. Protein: CASSWTGKSTDTQYF.

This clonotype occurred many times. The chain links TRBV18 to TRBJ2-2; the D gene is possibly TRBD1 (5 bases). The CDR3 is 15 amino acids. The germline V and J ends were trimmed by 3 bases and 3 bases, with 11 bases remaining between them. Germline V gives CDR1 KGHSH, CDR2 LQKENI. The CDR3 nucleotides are TGTGCCAGCTCACCCCCAGGACACGACACCGGGGAGCTGTTTTTT. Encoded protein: CASSPPGHDTGELFF.

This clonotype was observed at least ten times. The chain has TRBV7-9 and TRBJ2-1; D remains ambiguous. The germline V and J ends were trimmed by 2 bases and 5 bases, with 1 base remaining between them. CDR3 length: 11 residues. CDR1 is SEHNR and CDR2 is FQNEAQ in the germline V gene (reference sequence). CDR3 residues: CASSLHNEQFF. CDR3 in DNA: TGTGCCAGCAGCTTACACAATGAGCAGTTCTTC. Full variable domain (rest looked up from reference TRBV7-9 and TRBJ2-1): DTGVSQNPRHKITKRGQNVTFRCDPISEHNRLYWYRQTLGQGPEFLTYFQNEAQLEKSRLLSDRFSAERPKGSFSTLEIQRTEQGDSAMYLCASSLHNEQFFGPGTRLTVL.

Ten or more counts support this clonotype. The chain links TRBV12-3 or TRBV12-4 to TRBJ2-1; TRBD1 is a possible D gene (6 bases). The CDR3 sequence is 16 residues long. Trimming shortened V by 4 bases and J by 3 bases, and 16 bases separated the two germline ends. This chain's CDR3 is CASSSEGDLSYNEQFF. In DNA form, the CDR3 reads TGTGCCAGCAGTTCCGAGGGGGACCTGAGCTACAATGAGCAGTTCTTC.

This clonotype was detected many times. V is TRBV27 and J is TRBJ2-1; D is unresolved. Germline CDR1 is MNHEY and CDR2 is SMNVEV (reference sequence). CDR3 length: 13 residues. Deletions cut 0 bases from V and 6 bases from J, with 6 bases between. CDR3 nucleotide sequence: TGTGCCAGCAGTTTATCAAAACTCAATGAGCAGTTCTTC. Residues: CASSLSKLNEQFF.

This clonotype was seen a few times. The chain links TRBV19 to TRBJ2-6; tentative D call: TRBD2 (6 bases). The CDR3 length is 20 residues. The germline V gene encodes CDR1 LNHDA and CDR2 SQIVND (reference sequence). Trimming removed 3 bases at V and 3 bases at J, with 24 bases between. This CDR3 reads CASSMMGLRPEFGGANVLTF. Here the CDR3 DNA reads TGTGCCAGTAGTATGATGGGACTGCGACCGGAGTTTGGTGGGGCCAACGTCCTGACTTTC.

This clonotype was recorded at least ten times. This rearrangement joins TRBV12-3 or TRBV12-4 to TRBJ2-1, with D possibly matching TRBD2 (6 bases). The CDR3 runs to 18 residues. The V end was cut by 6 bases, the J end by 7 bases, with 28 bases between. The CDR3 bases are TGTGCCAGCAGCCACCCCCCACTGGAACTAGCCACCGATAATGAGCAGTTCTTC. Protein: CASSHPPLELATDNEQFF.

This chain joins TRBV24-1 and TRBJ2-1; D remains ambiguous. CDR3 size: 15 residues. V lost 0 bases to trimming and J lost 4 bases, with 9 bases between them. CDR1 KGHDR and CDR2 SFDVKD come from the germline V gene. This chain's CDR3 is CATSDLLADYNEQFF. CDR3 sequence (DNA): TGTGCCACCAGTGATTTGCTGGCAGATTACAATGAGCAGTTCTTC.

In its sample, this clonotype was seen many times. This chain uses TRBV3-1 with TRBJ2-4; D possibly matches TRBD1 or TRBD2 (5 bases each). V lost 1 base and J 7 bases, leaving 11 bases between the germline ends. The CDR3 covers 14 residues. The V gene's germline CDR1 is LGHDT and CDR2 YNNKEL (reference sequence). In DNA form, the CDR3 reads TGTGCCAGCAGCCAAGTACGAGGGGTGAACATTCAGTACTTC. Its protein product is CASSQVRGVNIQYF. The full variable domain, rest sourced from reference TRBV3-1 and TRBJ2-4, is DTAVSQTPKYLVTQMGNDKSIKCEQNLGHDTMYWYKQDSKKFLKIMFSYNNKELIINETVPNRFSPKSPDKAHLNLHINSLELGDSAVYFCASSQVRGVNIQYFGAGTRLSVL.

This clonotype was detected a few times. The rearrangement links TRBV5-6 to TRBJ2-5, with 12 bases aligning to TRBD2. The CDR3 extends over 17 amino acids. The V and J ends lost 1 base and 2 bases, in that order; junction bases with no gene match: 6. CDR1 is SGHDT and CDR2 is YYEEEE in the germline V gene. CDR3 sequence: CASSLSLAGGAQETQYF. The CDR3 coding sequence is TGTGCCAGCAGCTTGTCTCTAGCGGGAGGGGCGCAAGAGACCCAGTACTTC.

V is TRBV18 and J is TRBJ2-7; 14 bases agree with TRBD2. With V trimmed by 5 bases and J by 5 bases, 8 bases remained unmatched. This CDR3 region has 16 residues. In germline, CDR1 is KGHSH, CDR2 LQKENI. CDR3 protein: CASSAGTSGSWNEQYF. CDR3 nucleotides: TGTGCCAGCTCAGCCGGGACTAGCGGGAGTTGGAACGAGCAGTACTTC.

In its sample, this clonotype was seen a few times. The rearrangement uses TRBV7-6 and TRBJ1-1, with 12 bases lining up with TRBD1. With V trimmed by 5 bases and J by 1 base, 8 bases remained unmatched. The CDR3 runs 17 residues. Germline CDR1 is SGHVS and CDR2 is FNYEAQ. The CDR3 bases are TGTGCCAGCAGCCCCGAGGGACAGGGGGCGGCGAACACTGAAGCTTTCTTT. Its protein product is CASSPEGQGAANTEAFF.

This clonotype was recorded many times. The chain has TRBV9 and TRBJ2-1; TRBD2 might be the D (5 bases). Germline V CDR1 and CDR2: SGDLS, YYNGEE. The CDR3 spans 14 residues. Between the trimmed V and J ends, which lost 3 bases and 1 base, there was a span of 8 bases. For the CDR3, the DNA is TGTGCCAGCAGCGGGAGCGGTTCCTACAATGAGCAGTTCTTC. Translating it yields CASSGSGSYNEQFF.

The CDR3 is CASSESQIYGYTF. The CDR3 nucleotides are TGTGCCAGCAGTGAAAGTCAGATCTATGGCTACACCTTC. This chain uses TRBV6-1 with TRBJ1-2; D gene uncertain. Trimming stripped 2 bases from V and 4 bases from J, with 8 bases between. The CDR3 is 13 amino acids. The V gene's germline CDR1 is MNHNS and CDR2 SASEGT.

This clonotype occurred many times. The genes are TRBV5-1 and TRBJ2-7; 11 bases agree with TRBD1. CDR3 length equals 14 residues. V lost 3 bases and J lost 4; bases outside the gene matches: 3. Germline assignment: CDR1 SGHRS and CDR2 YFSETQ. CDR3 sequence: CASSWDRGRYEQYF. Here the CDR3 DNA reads TGCGCCAGCAGCTGGGACAGGGGGAGGTACGAGCAGTACTTC.

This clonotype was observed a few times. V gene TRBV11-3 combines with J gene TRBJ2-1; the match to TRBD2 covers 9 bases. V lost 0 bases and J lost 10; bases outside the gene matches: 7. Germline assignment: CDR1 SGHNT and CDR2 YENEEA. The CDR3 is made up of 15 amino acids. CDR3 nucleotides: TGTGCCAGCAGCTTAGATCTGTCGAGCGGGAGGGAGCAGTTCTTC. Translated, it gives CASSLDLSSGREQFF.